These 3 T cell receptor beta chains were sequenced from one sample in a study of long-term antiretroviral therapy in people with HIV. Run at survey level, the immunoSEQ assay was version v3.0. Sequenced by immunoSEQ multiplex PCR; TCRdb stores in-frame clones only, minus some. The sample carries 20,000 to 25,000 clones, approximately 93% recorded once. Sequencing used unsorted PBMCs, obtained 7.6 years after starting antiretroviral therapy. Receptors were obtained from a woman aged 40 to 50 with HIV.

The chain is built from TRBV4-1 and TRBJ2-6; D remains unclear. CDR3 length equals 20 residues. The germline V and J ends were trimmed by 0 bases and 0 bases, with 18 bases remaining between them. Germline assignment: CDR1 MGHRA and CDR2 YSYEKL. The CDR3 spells CASSQDPSTIPSSGANVLTF. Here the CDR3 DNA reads TGCGCCAGCAGCCAAGATCCATCGACAATTCCTAGCTCTGGGGCCAACGTCCTGACTTTC.

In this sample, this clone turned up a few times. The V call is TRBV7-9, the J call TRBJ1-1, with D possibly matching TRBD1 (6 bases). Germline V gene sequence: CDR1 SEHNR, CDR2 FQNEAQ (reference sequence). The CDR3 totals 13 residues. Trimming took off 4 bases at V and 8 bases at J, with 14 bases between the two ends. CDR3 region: CASSSWTAGEAFF. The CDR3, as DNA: TGTGCCAGCAGCTCGTGGACAGCAGGAGAAGCTTTCTTT.

As DNA, the CDR3 is TGTGCCAGCAGCGCCGCGGGGGACAGGGGATATGGCTACACCTTC. It translates to CASSAAGDRGYGYTF. The rearrangement uses TRBV9 and TRBJ1-2, with TRBD1 identical over 10 bases. The junction had 7 bases not matched to a gene; V was cut back by 3 bases and J by 5 bases. Germline CDR1 SGDLS, CDR2 YYNGEE. This CDR3 spans 15 amino acids.